These 25 T cell receptor beta chains were all obtained from the same sample, sequenced in a study of blood T cell repertoires in COVID-19. The assay was immunoSEQ multiplex PCR, and TCRdb's table has in-frame clones only and misses some. The table has 130,000 to 150,000 clones, 87% seen once. Specimen: peripheral blood. The source of these receptors is a woman between 50 and 59 years old with active or convalescent COVID-19.

This clone was detected once. The V call is TRBV7-8, the J call TRBJ1-3, with D possibly TRBD1 on 5 matching bases. The CDR3 length is 18 residues. From germline, CDR1 is SGHVS and CDR2 FQNEAQ. Trimming removed 2 bases from V and 3 bases from J, with 20 bases in between. CDR3 in DNA: TGTGCCAGCAGCTTAAGAGGAATGTCAGGGTTACTTGGAAACACCATATATTTT. It codes for CASSLRGMSGLLGNTIYF.

The chain is built from TRBV27 and TRBJ1-5; tentative D call: TRBD1 (6 bases). The CDR3 is made up of 13 amino acids. V dropped 2 bases and J dropped 5 bases, with 7 bases sitting between them. The germline CDR1 and CDR2 sequences are MNHEY and SMNVEV (reference sequence). Here the CDR3 DNA reads TGTGCCAGCAGTTTAGAGGGGGATCAGCCCCAGCATTTT. It specifies CASSLEGDQPQHF.

Only a few counts were recorded for this clone. The same CDR3 can be traced to other DNA sequences in this sample. The chain links TRBV27 to TRBJ1-5; D call uncertain. This CDR3 is built from 13 residues. The V and J ends lost 2 bases and 7 bases respectively, with 9 bases between them. The germline V gene encodes CDR1 MNHEY and CDR2 SMNVEV (reference sequence). This CDR3 is CASSLGGRQPQHF. For the CDR3, the DNA is TGTGCCAGCAGTTTAGGAGGGAGACAGCCCCAGCATTTT.

The chain combines TRBV30 with TRBJ1-2; TRBD1 aligns across 10 bases. The V gene's germline CDR1 is GTSNPN and CDR2 SVGIG (reference sequence). This CDR3 spans 15 amino acids. Trimming took 5 bases from V and 6 from J; bases not matched to a gene: 12. CDR3 DNA: TGTGCCTGGCGCAGACAGGGGGCGGATATTGATGGCTACACCTTC. This sequence encodes CAWRRQGADIDGYTF.

The chain couples TRBV15 to TRBJ1-2; the D is unclear. CDR1 and CDR2 from the germline V gene are LNHNV and YYDKDF (reference sequence). This CDR3 is built from 13 residues. V was pared by 0 bases and J by 7 bases, with 9 bases between. CDR3 sequence (DNA): TGTGCCACCAGCAGAGACCTCACGGGTGGCTACACCTTC. It is translated as CATSRDLTGGYTF. Full variable domain (missing parts from reference TRBV15 and TRBJ1-2): DAMVIQNPRYQVTQFGKPVTLSCSQTLNHNVMYWYQQKSSQAPKLLFHYYDKDFNNEADTPDNFQSRRPNTSFCFLDIRSPGLGDTAMYLCATSRDLTGGYTFGSGTRLTVV.

The CDR3 nucleotides read TGTGCCAGTTCCGGGCGGGGGAACACAGATACGCAGTATTTT. It translates to CASSGRGNTDTQYF. The genes are TRBV9 and TRBJ2-3; 7 bases match TRBD2. CDR3 size: 14 residues. The germline CDR1 and CDR2 sequences are SGDLS and YYNGEE. The V gene end was trimmed by 8 bases and the J gene end by 2 bases; junction bases not matched to a gene: 8.

The chain uses TRBV5-4 and TRBJ2-6; 9 positions match TRBD1. This CDR3 has 16 residues. V lost 6 bases and J lost 4; bases outside the gene matches: 8. Germline V gene data show CDR1 as SGHNT and CDR2 as YYREEE (reference sequence). For the CDR3, the DNA is TGTGCCAGCACCTACCGGACAGGGGCCGGGGCCAACGTCCTGACTTTC. Residues: CASTYRTGAGANVLTF.

This chain joins TRBV30 and TRBJ2-5; D is unclear. The CDR3 consists of 11 residues. V was pared by 3 bases and J by 2 bases, with 4 bases between. Germline lookup yields CDR1 GTSNPN and CDR2 SVGIG (reference sequence). The CDR3 sequence: CAWRAQETQYF. The CDR3, as DNA: TGTGCCTGGAGGGCTCAAGAGACCCAGTACTTC.

V gene TRBV2 combines with J gene TRBJ1-1; 12 bases align to TRBD1. Unmatched junction bases numbered 2, after V lost 6 bases and J lost 3 bases. CDR3 length: 14 amino acids. Germline V gene lookup returns CDR1 SNHLY and CDR2 FYNNEI. The CDR3 reads CASRGDRGHTEAFF. DNA of the CDR3: TGTGCCAGCAGGGGGGACAGGGGGCACACTGAAGCTTTCTTT.

The rearrangement links TRBV19 to TRBJ1-3; D gene unclear. The CDR3 is made up of 14 amino acids. The germline V and J ends were trimmed by 6 bases and 0 bases, with 9 bases remaining between them. From germline, CDR1 is LNHDA and CDR2 SQIVND (reference sequence). The CDR3 sequence is CASRQASSGNTIYF. CDR3 sequence (DNA): TGTGCCAGTAGGCAAGCTTCCTCTGGAAACACCATATATTTT.

Here the CDR3 reads CASRGQVNTEAFF. The DNA for the CDR3 is TGTGCCAGCAGGGGACAGGTCAACACTGAAGCTTTCTTT. The chain recombines TRBV6-5 with TRBJ1-1; 8 bases match TRBD1. Losses at the gene ends were 6 bases for V and 2 bases for J; bases not matched to a gene: 2. The length of the CDR3 is 13 residues. From germline, CDR1 is MNHEY and CDR2 SVGAGI.

This chain joins TRBV25-1 and TRBJ2-2; possible D gene TRBD2, 7 bases. With 3 bases removed from V and 2 bases from J, the gap between germline ends came to 13 bases. Per the germline V gene, CDR1 is MGHDK and CDR2 is SYGVNS. The CDR3 is made up of 16 amino acids. CDR3 sequence: CASSDRGGANTGELFF. The CDR3 DNA sequence: TGTGCCAGCAGTGATCGAGGGGGGGCCAACACCGGGGAGCTGTTTTTT.

The chain recombines TRBV28 with TRBJ1-5; 9 bases align to TRBD1. CDR3 length equals 15 residues. CDR1 and CDR2 from the germline V gene are MDHEN and SYDVKM. Germline trimming cut 6 bases from V and 6 bases from J; bases unmatched to any gene: 9. The CDR3 DNA reads as TGTGCCAGCAGGGCCCTCGGGACAGGGAGTCAGCCCCAGCATTTT. It yields the protein CASRALGTGSQPQHF.

The V call is TRBV3-1 (or the pseudogene TRBV3-2), the J call TRBJ2-3; TRBD1 matches at 10 bases. This CDR3 has 16 residues. V gave up 5 bases and J gave up 1 base; unmatched junction bases: 6. The germline CDR1 and CDR2 sequences are LGHDT and YNNKEL (reference sequence). In nucleotides, the CDR3 is TGTGCCAGCAGCGCTAGGACAGGGGGTGGCACAGATACGCAGTATTTT. This encodes CASSARTGGGTDTQYF.

The chain links TRBV29-1 to TRBJ1-1; possible D gene TRBD1, 6 bases. V lost 4 bases and J lost 3, with 12 bases in between. The CDR3 is 13 residues long. Per the germline V gene, CDR1 is SQVTM and CDR2 is ANQGSEA. The CDR3, as DNA: TGCAGCGTTGGGGGGCGGTTATACACTGAAGCTTTCTTT. Translated: CSVGGRLYTEAFF.

The chain recombines TRBV10-3 with TRBJ1-1, with TRBD1 identical over 8 bases. The CDR3 is made up of 16 amino acids. The trim removed 1 base at V and 1 base at J, leaving 5 bases unmatched. The germline V gene encodes CDR1 ENHRY and CDR2 SYGVKD. CDR3 nucleotide sequence: TGTGCCATCAGTGAGTGGGACAGGACAACGAACACTGAAGCTTTCTTT. Its translation: CAISEWDRTTNTEAFF.

The V gene is TRBV7-9, the J gene TRBJ2-7; 11 nucleotides align to TRBD2. V dropped 5 bases and J dropped 4; count of bases not matched to a gene: 10. Per germline, CDR1 SEHNR and CDR2 FQNEAQ (reference sequence). CDR3 size: 16 residues. CDR3 loop: CASSPASSGRSYEQYF. CDR3 coding DNA: TGTGCCAGCAGCCCCGCCTCTAGCGGGAGGTCGTACGAGCAGTACTTC.

This chain uses TRBV19 with TRBJ1-2, with D perhaps matching TRBD1 (6 bases). This CDR3 has 15 amino acids. Germline CDR1 reads LNHDA; CDR2 reads SQIVND (reference sequence). V shed 9 bases and J shed 3 bases, with 20 bases lying between them. This CDR3 is CASGQRGYDDYGYTF. The CDR3 DNA reads as TGTGCCAGCGGCCAAAGGGGGTACGACGACTATGGCTACACCTTC. The full variable domain, rest sourced from reference TRBV19 and TRBJ1-2, is DGGITQSPKYLFRKEGQNVTLSCEQNLNHDAMYWYRQDPGQGLRLIYYSQIVNDFQKGDIAEGYSVSREKKESFPLTVTSAQKNPTAFYLCASGQRGYDDYGYTFGSGTRLTVV.

The rearrangement links TRBV6-5 to TRBJ2-3; D is uncertain. CDR1 is MNHEY, CDR2 SVGAGI, per germline. The CDR3 is 13 residues long. The V gene lost 6 bases and the J gene lost 0 bases, with 7 bases spanning the gap. The DNA for the CDR3 is TGTGCCAGCAGGTTGAGAAGCACAGATACGCAGTATTTT. Protein: CASRLRSTDTQYF.

V gene TRBV7-2 combines with J gene TRBJ1-1; 9 bases are shared with TRBD1. Germline V lookup: CDR1 SGHTA, CDR2 FQGNSA. The CDR3 runs 14 residues. The V gene end was trimmed by 5 bases and the J gene end by 0 bases; junction bases not matched to a gene: 1. The CDR3 reads CASSGQGLNTEAFF. The CDR3 coding sequence is TGTGCCAGCAGCGGACAGGGGTTGAACACTGAAGCTTTCTTT.

The rearrangement links TRBV11-2 to TRBJ2-1; D may be TRBD1 (5 bases). Germline CDR1 and CDR2: SGHAT and FQNNGV. The CDR3 covers 15 residues. V lost 3 bases and J lost 3, with 12 bases in between. The CDR3: CASSFSGWNYNEQFF. Here the CDR3 DNA reads TGTGCCAGCAGCTTTTCAGGGTGGAACTACAATGAGCAGTTCTTC.

The gene calls are TRBV28 and TRBJ2-1; TRBD1 might be the D (5 bases). Deletions cut 3 bases from V and 3 bases from J, with 9 bases between. The length of the CDR3 is 14 residues. Germline CDR1 MDHEN, CDR2 SYDVKM. CDR3 in amino acids: CASSFDGHYNEQFF. CDR3 nucleotides: TGTGCCAGCAGTTTCGACGGACACTACAATGAGCAGTTCTTC.

The gene calls are TRBV28 and TRBJ1-5, with a possible D match to TRBD1 (6 bases). Germline V gene data show CDR1 as MDHEN and CDR2 as SYDVKM. Trimming took off 6 bases at V and 5 bases at J, with 23 bases between the two ends. CDR3 length: 17 residues. CDR3 amino acids: CASRLGTLNRADQPQHF. CDR3 DNA sequence: TGTGCCAGCAGATTAGGGACACTTAACAGGGCCGATCAGCCCCAGCATTTT.

The V gene is TRBV30, the J gene TRBJ2-2, with D unclear. The CDR3 totals 14 residues. V lost 0 bases, J lost 2 bases, and 7 bases lay in between. The germline gives CDR1 GTSNPN, CDR2 SVGIG (reference sequence). The CDR3 nucleotides read TGTGCCTGGAGTGTACTTCTTAACACCGGGGAGCTGTTTTTT. Amino acids: CAWSVLLNTGELFF.

This clone was recorded once. V and J are TRBV7-8 and TRBJ1-2; a weak D match, TRBD1 (6 bases). The CDR3 totals 15 residues. Germline V CDR1 and CDR2: SGHVS, FQNEAQ. The V gene lost 6 bases and the J gene lost 5 bases, with 19 bases spanning the gap. The CDR3 loop reads CASSLTGGGPYGYTF. In DNA, the CDR3 is TGTGCCAGCAGTCTTACTGGGGGGGGCCCTTATGGCTACACCTTC.